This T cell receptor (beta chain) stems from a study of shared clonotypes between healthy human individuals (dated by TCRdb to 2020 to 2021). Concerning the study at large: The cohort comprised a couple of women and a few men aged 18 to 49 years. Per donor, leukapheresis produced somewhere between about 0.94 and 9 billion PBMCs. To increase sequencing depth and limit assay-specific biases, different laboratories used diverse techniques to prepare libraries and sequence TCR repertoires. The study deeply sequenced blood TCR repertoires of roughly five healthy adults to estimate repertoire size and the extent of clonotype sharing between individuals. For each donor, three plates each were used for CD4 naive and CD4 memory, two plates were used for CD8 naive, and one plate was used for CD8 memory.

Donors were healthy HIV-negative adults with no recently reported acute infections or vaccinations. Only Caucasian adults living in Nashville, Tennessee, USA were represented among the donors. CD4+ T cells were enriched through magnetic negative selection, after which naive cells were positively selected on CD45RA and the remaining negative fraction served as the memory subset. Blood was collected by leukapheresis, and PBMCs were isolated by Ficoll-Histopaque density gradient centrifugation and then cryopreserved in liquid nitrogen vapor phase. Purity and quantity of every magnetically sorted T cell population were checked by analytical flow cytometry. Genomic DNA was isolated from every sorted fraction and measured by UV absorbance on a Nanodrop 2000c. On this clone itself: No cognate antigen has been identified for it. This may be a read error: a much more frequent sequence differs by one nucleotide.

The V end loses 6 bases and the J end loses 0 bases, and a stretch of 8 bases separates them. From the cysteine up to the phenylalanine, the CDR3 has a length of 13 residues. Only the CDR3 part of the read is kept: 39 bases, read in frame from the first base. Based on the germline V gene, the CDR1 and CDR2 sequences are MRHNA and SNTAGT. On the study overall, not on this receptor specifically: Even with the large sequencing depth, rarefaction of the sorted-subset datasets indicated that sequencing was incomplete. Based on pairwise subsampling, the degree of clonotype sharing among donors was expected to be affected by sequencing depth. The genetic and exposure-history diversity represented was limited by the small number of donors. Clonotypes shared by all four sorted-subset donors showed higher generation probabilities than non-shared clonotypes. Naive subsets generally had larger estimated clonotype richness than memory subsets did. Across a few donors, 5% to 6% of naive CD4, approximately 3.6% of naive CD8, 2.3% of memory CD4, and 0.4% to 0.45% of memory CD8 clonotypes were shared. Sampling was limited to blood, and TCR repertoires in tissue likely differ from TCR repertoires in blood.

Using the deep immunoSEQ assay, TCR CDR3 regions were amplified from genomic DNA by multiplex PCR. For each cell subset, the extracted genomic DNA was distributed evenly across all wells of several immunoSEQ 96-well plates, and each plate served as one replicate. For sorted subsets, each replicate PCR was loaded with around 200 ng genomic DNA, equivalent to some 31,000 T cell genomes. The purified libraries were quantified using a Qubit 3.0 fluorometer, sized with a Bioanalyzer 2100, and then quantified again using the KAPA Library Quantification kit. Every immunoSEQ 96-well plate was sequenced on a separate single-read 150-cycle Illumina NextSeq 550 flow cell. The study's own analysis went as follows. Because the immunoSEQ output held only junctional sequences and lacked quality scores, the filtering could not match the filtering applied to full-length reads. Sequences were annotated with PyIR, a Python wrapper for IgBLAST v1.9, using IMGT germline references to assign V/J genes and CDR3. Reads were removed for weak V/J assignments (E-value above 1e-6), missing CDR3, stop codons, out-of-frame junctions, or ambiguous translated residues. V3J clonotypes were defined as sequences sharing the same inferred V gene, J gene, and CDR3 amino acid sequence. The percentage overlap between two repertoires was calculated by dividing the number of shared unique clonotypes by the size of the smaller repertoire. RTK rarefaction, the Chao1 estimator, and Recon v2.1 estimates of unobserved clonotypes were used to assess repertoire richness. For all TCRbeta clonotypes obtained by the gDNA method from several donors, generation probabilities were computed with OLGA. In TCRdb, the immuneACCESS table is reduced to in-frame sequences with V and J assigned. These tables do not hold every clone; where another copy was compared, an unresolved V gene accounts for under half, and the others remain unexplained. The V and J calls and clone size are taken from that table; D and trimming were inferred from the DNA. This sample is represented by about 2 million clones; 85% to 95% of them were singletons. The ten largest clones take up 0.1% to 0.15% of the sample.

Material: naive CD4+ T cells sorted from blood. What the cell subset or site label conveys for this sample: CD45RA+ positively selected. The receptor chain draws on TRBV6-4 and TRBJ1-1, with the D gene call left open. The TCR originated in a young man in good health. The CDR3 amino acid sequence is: CASRRTVNTEAFF. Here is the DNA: TGTGCCAGCAGAAGGACGGTGAACACTGAAGCTTTCTTT.